This TCR beta chain stems from a study of CD8 T cells in ankylosing spondylitis (TCRdb year 2017). Turning to the overall study: To find TCR variants linked to disease, the study profiled T cell receptor beta repertoires in ankylosing spondylitis patients and healthy donors. The whole study cohort included roughly 110 healthy donors and 25 ankylosing spondylitis patients. Peripheral blood samples were taken, and synovial fluid was additionally collected from ankylosing spondylitis patients.

General conclusions and limits of the study: Some TCR beta motif variants had previously been reported in synovial fluid and blood of reactive arthritis patients, which suggested common disease-initiation mechanisms. The disease-linked clones had a CD8+ phenotype and were found at relatively low frequencies in peripheral blood. The disease-linked clones were reported to be significantly enriched in matched synovial fluid samples from ankylosing spondylitis patients. Blood from ankylosing spondylitis patients appeared to be characterized by a TCR beta motif made up of several highly homologous amino acid variants.

Its CDR3 holds 12 amino acids, cysteine through phenylalanine. CDR3 DNA only is kept here, 36 bases in frame from base 1. CDR1 and CDR2 (DFQATT, SNEGSKA) derive from the germline V gene (reference sequence). The V end loses 1 base and the J end loses 7 bases, and a stretch of 11 bases separates them. This clonotype was seen a few times. No cognate antigen has been identified for it. Base qualities are not recorded, but no much larger clone differs from it by a single base. Data came from an Illumina HiSeq 2500. Quantitative 5'-RACE with molecular barcodes was used to prepare TCR beta libraries. The authors' pipeline ran thus. A new computational method based on a probabilistic model of VDJ rearrangement was used to identify disease-linked TCR variants. TCRdb reworked the public reads: Q25 trimming with fastp, MiXCR clone assembly, productive beta chains retained. Entries that share a CDR3 protein sequence are merged under the most common genes and DNA. The V and J calls shown here were made by TCRdb, not taken from the authors' results. The sample profile shows 250,000 or so distinct CDR3 sequences; 18% of them were found once. The top ten hold approximately 33% of the sample.

The chain uses TRBV20-1 and TRBJ2-7; the D region possibly corresponds to TRBD1 (5 bases align). The receptor's source is a male donor with ankylosing spondylitis or in good health (not recorded which). Sequencing was carried out using blood, either unsorted or a sorted T cell fraction (not recorded which). The CDR3 corresponds to CSARADSLEQYF. The DNA reads as follows: TGCAGTGCTAGAGCCGACAGCCTTGAGCAGTACTTC.